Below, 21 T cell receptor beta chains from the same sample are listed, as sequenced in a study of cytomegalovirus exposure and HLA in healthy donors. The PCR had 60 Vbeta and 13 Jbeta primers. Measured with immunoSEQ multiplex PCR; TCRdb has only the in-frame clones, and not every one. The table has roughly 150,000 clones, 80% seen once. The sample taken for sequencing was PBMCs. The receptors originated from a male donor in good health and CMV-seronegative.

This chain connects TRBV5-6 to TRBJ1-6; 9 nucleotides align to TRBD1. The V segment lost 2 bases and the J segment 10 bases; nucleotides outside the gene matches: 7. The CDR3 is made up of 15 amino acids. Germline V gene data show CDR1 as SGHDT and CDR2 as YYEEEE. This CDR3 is CASSLTGQGLSPLHF. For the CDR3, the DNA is TGTGCCAGCAGCTTAACTGGACAGGGGTTGTCACCCCTCCACTTT.

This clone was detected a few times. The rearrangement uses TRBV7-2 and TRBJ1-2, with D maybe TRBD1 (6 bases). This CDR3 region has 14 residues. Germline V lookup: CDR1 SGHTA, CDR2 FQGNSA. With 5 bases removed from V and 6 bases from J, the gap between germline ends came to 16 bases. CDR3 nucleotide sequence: TGTGCCAGCAGCCGATCAACAACAGGGAATGGCTACACCTTC. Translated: CASSRSTTGNGYTF.

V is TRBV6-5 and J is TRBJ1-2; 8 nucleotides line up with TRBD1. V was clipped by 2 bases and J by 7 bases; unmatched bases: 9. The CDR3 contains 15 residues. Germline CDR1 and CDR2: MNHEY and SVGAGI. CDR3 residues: CASSYRAGGVIGYTF. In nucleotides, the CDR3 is TGTGCCAGCAGTTACAGGGCAGGGGGCGTTATTGGCTACACCTTC.

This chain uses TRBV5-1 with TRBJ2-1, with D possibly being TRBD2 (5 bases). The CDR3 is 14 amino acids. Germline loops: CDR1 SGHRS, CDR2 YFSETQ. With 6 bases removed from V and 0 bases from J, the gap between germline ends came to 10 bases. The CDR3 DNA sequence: TGCGCCAGCAAAAGGGAGAGCTCCTACAATGAGCAGTTCTTC. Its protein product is CASKRESSYNEQFF.

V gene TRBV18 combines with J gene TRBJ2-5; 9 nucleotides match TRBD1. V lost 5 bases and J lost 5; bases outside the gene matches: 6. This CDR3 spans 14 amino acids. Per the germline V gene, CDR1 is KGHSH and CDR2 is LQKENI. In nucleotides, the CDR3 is TGTGCCAGCTCAGCCACAGGGGGCGCGGAGACCCAGTACTTC. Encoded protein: CASSATGGAETQYF.

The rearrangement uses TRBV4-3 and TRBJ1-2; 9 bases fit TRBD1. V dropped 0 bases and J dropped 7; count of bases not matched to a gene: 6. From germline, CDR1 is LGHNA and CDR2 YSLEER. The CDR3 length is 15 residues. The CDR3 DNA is TGCGCCAGCAGCCAAGATTTGACAGGGGGTGTTGGCTACACCTTC. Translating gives CASSQDLTGGVGYTF.

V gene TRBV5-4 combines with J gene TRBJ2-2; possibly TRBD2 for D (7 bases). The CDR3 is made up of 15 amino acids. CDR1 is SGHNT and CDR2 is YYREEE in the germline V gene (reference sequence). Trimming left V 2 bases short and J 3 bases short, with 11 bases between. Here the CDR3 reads CASSFPGGYTGELFF. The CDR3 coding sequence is TGTGCCAGCAGCTTTCCGGGGGGCTACACCGGGGAGCTGTTTTTT.

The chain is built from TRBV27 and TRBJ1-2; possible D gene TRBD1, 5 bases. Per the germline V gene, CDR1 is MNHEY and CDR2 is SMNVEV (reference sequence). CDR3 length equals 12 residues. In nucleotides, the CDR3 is TGTCCTACTCGGGAGGGGAACTATGGCTACACCTTC. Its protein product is CPTREGNYGYTF.

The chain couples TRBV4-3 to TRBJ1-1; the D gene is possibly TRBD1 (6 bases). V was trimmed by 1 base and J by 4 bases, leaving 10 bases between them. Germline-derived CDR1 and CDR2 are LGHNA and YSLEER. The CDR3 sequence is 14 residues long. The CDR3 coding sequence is TGCGCCAGCAGCCAAGTAATGGGGGCCACTGAAGCTTTCTTT. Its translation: CASSQVMGATEAFF.

In DNA, the CDR3 is TGTGCCAGCAGCTCCCTAGGGGCGGGGGCCCACTACAATGAGCAGTTCTTC. Translating gives CASSSLGAGAHYNEQFF. This chain uses TRBV13 with TRBJ2-1; D perhaps matches TRBD2 (7 bases). V was cut by 4 bases and J by 3 bases, with 19 bases left in between. Per the germline V gene, CDR1 is PRHDT and CDR2 is FYEKMQ (reference sequence). The CDR3 has 17 amino acids.

The CDR3 nucleotides are TGTGCCAGCAGTTCCTCGCAAGGGGTGTTTTTT. Encoded protein: CASSSSQGVFF. The J gene is TRBJ1-4, the V gene TRBV2, with a possible D match to TRBD1 (5 bases). This CDR3 contains 11 residues. Germline assignment: CDR1 SNHLY and CDR2 FYNNEI. V dropped 5 bases and J dropped 15 bases, with 13 bases sitting between them.

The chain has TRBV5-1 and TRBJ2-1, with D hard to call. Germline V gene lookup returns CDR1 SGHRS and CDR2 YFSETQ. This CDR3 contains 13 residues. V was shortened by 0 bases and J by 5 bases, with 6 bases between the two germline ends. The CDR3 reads CASSLGADNEQFF. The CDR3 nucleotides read TGCGCCAGCAGCTTGGGGGCCGACAATGAGCAGTTCTTC.

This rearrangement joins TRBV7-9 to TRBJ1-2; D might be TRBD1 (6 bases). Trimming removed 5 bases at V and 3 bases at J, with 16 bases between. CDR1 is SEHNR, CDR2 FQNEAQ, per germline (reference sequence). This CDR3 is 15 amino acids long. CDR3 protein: CASSLDGGAYYGYTF. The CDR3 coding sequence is TGTGCCAGCAGCCTCGACGGGGGGGCTTACTATGGCTACACCTTC. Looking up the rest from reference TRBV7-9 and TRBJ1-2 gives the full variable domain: DTGVSQNPRHKITKRGQNVTFRCDPISEHNRLYWYRQTLGQGPEFLTYFQNEAQLEKSRLLSDRFSAERPKGSFSTLEIQRTEQGDSAMYLCASSLDGGAYYGYTFGSGTRLTVV.

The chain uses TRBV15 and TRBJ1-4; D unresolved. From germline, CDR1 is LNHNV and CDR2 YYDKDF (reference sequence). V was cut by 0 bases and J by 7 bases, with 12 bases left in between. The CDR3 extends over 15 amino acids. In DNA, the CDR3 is TGTGCCACCAGCAGAGAAAGGAATGGAGTTGAAAAACTGTTTTTT. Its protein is CATSRERNGVEKLFF.

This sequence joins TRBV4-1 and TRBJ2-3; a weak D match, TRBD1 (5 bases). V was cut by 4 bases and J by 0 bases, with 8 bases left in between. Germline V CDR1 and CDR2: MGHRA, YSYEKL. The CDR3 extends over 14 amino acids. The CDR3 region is CASSPRGSTDTQYF. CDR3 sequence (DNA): TGCGCCAGCAGCCCTAGGGGTAGCACAGATACGCAGTATTTT.

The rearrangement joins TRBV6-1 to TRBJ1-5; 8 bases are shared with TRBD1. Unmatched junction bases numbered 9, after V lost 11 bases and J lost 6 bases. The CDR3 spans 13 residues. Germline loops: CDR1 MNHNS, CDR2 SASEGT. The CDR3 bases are TGTGCCGCGACAGGGGTTCACAGTCAGCCCCAGCATTTT. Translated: CAATGVHSQPQHF.

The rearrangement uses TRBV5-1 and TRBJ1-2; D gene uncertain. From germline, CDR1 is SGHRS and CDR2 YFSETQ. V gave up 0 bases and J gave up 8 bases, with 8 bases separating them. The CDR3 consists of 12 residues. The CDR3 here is CASSLGSTGYTF. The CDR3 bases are TGCGCCAGCAGCTTGGGGTCAACAGGCTACACCTTC.

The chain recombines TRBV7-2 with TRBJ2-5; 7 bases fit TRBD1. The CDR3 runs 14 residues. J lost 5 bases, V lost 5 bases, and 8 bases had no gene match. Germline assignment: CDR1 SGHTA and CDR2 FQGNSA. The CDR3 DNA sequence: TGTGCCAGCAGCCCCTCCACAGGGGACGAGACCCAGTACTTC. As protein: CASSPSTGDETQYF.

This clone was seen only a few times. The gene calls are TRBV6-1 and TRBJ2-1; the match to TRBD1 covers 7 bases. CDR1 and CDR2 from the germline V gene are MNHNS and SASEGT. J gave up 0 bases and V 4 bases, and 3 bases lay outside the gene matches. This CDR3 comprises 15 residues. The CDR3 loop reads CASSGQGSSYNEQFF. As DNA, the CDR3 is TGTGCCAGCAGTGGACAGGGAAGCTCCTACAATGAGCAGTTCTTC.

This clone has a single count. The chain's CDR3 is CASSLNTYTDTQYF. The CDR3 DNA reads TGTGCCAGCAGCTTAAATACATACACAGATACGCAGTATTTT. This sequence joins TRBV7-9 and TRBJ2-3; D gene uncertain. Germline CDR1 and CDR2: SEHNR and FQNEAQ (reference sequence). V lost 2 bases and J lost 2, with 8 bases in between. This CDR3 is built from 14 residues.

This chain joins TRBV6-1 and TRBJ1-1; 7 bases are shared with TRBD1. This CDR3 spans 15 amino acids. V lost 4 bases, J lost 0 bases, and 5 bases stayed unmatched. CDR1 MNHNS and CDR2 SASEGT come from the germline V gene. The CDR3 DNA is TGTGCCAGCAGTGCCCGGACAGGCATGAACACTGAAGCTTTCTTT. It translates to CASSARTGMNTEAFF.